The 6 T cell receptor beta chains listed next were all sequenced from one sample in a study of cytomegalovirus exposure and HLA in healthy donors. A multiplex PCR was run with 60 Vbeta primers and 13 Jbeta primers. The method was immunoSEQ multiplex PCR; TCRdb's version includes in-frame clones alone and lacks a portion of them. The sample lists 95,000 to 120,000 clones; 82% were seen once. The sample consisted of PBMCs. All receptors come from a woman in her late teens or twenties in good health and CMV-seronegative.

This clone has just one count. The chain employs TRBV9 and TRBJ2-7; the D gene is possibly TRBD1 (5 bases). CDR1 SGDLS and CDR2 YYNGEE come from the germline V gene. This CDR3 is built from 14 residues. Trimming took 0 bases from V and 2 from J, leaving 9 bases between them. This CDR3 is CASSVETVPYEQYV. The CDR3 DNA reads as TGTGCCAGCAGCGTAGAGACAGTCCCCTACGAGCAGTACGTC.

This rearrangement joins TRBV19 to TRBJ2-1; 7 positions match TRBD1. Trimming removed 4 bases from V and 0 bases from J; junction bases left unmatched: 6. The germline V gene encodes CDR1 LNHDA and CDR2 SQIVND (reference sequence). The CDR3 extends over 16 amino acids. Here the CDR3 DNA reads TGTGCCAGTAGTAGAGCCGGGACAGCCTCCTACAATGAGCAGTTCTTC. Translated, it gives CASSRAGTASYNEQFF.

In DNA form, the CDR3 reads TGTGCCACCAGCAGCCCGACAGGGCGGACCACTGAAGCTTTCTTT. Translation: CATSSPTGRTTEAFF. The chain carries TRBV15 and TRBJ1-1; 7 nucleotides align to TRBD1. The germline V gene has CDR1 LNHNV and CDR2 YYDKDF (reference sequence). The CDR3 is 15 residues long. After removal of 3 bases from V and 4 bases from J, the junction contained 8 bases not matched to a gene.

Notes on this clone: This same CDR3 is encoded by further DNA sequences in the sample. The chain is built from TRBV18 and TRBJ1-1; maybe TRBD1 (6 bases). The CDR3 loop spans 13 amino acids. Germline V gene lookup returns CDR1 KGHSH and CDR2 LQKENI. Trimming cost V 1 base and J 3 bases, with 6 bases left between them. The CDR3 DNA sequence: TGTGCCAGCTCACCACAGGGGGACACTGAAGCTTTCTTT. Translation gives CASSPQGDTEAFF. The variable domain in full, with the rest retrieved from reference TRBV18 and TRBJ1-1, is NAGVMQNPRHLVRRRGQEARLRCSPMKGHSHVYWYRQLPEEGLKFMVYLQKENIIDESGMPKERFSAEFPKEGPSILRIQQVVRGDSAAYFCASSPQGDTEAFFGQGTRLTVV.

The CDR3 coding sequence is TGTGCCGGCCGGGACAGGGGGCGCGAAAAACTGTTTTTT. This sequence encodes CAGRDRGREKLFF. The V and J genes are TRBV30 and TRBJ1-4; 12 nucleotides agree with TRBD1. With V trimmed by 8 bases and J by 8 bases, 6 bases remained unmatched. This CDR3 is built from 13 residues. Germline CDR1 is GTSNPN and CDR2 is SVGIG (reference sequence).

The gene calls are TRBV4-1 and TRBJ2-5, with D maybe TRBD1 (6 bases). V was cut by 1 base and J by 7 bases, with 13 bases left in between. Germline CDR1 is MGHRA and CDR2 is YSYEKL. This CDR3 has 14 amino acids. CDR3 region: CASSQVWGLGTQYF. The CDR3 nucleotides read TGCGCCAGCAGCCAAGTGTGGGGGCTGGGGACCCAGTACTTC.